Below, 26 T cell receptor beta chains from the same sample are listed, as sequenced in a study of blood T cell repertoires in COVID-19. Produced via immunoSEQ multiplex PCR; TCRdb's table is partial and in-frame only. Seen here are about 220,000 clones, 85% to 90% observed once, and the top ten hold 3% to 4%. Sequencing was carried out using PBMCs or T cells enriched from blood (not recorded which). These receptors came from a woman aged 18-29 years in a cohort exposed to, infected with or recovered from COVID-19 (not recorded which).

In its sample, this clone was seen once. The rearrangement joins TRBV18 to TRBJ1-1, with D maybe TRBD1 (5 bases). In germline, CDR1 is KGHSH, CDR2 LQKENI. The CDR3 contains 15 residues. The ends were cut back, 0 bases at V and 1 base at J, with 9 bases in the middle. CDR3 in amino acids: CASSPPSGSNTEAFF. The CDR3 bases are TGTGCCAGCTCACCACCATCAGGGTCGAACACTGAAGCTTTCTTT. Full variable domain (missing parts from reference TRBV18 and TRBJ1-1): NAGVMQNPRHLVRRRGQEARLRCSPMKGHSHVYWYRQLPEEGLKFMVYLQKENIIDESGMPKERFSAEFPKEGPSILRIQQVVRGDSAAYFCASSPPSGSNTEAFFGQGTRLTVV.

The chain employs TRBV4-2 and TRBJ2-3; TRBD1 might be the D (6 bases). V lost 4 bases and J 1 base, leaving 15 bases between the germline ends. Per the germline V gene, CDR1 is LGHNA and CDR2 is YNFKEQ. The CDR3 is made up of 16 amino acids. The CDR3 is CASSLLEGEGTDTQYF. In DNA form, the CDR3 reads TGTGCCAGCAGCCTGTTAGAGGGGGAAGGCACAGATACGCAGTATTTT.

This chain joins TRBV7-9 and TRBJ1-5; no definite D call. The germline V gene has CDR1 SEHNR and CDR2 FQNEAQ (reference sequence). The CDR3 covers 14 residues. The ends were cut back, 0 bases at V and 4 bases at J, with 7 bases in the middle. The chain's CDR3 is CASSLAGENQPQHF. Written as DNA, the CDR3 is TGTGCCAGCAGCTTAGCCGGGGAGAATCAGCCCCAGCATTTT.

The chain is built from TRBV11-2 and TRBJ2-1; 13 nucleotides line up with TRBD2. Losses at the gene ends were 5 bases for V and 10 bases for J; bases not matched to a gene: 8. The length of the CDR3 is 15 residues. Germline values: CDR1 SGHAT, CDR2 FQNNGV. The CDR3: CASSATSGGAGEQFF. The CDR3 coding sequence is TGTGCCAGCAGCGCAACTAGCGGGGGGGCCGGCGAGCAGTTCTTC.

V is TRBV27 and J is TRBJ2-2; D perhaps matches TRBD1 (6 bases). Germline loops: CDR1 MNHEY, CDR2 SMNVEV (reference sequence). The V gene lost 6 bases and the J gene lost 2 bases, with 13 bases spanning the gap. The CDR3 length is 15 residues. The CDR3 is CASRIGTPNTGELFF. CDR3 coding DNA: TGTGCCAGCAGGATTGGGACACCTAACACCGGGGAGCTGTTTTTT.

V and J are TRBV2 and TRBJ2-2; D possibly corresponds to TRBD2 (5 bases). The V and J ends lost 6 bases and 4 bases respectively, with 15 bases between them. The CDR3 contains 15 residues. Per germline, CDR1 SNHLY and CDR2 FYNNEI. The CDR3 sequence: CASRDFVGSTGELFF. CDR3 coding DNA: TGTGCCAGCAGGGACTTTGTTGGCAGCACCGGGGAGCTGTTTTTT.

The chain carries TRBV11-3 and TRBJ2-2; D not certain. V lost 0 bases and J 0 bases, leaving 8 bases between the germline ends. This CDR3 is 16 amino acids long. In germline, CDR1 is SGHNT, CDR2 YENEEA. CDR3 loop: CASSLDVSPNTGELFF. The CDR3 DNA follows: TGTGCCAGCAGCTTAGATGTTAGCCCGAACACCGGGGAGCTGTTTTTT. Together with reference TRBV11-3 and TRBJ2-2, the CDR3 gives the full variable domain: EAGVVQSPRYKIIEKKQPVAFWCNPISGHNTLYWYLQNLGQGPELLIRYENEEAVDDSQLPKDRFSAERLKGVDSTLKIQPAELGDSAVYLCASSLDVSPNTGELFFGEGSRLTVL.

The chain joins TRBV7-6 to TRBJ2-4, with D maybe TRBD1 (6 bases). CDR1 and CDR2 (germline): SGHVS, FNYEAQ. The CDR3 consists of 18 residues. V lost 2 bases to trimming and J lost 0 bases, with 17 bases between them. The CDR3 DNA reads as TGTGCCAGCAGCTTAACAGGGACCGGGCACGTAGCCAAAAACATTCAGTACTTC. This gives the protein CASSLTGTGHVAKNIQYF.

V gene TRBV25-1 combines with J gene TRBJ1-6; D is unresolved. Germline V gives CDR1 MGHDK, CDR2 SYGVNS. Trimming took 7 bases from V and 13 from J, leaving 11 bases between them. CDR3 length: 11 amino acids. DNA of the CDR3: TGTGCCAGCACCAGCGGGGATCCCCTCCACTTT. As protein: CASTSGDPLHF.

Notes on this clone: Relative to the germline gene, one junction end is altered; a read error may explain this. This chain links TRBV5-6 with TRBJ2-7; D may be TRBD2 (5 bases). This CDR3 region has 15 residues. Germline values: CDR1 SGHDT, CDR2 YYEEEE. The CDR3 reads CASSLDGSRLYEQYF. In DNA, the CDR3 is TGTGCTAGCAGCTTGGATGGGAGTAGGCTCTACGAGCAGTACTTC.

This chain uses TRBV7-3 with TRBJ2-1; 7 bases fit TRBD1. This CDR3 is built from 16 residues. V lost 2 bases and J lost 8; bases outside the gene matches: 12. The germline V gene has CDR1 SGHTA and CDR2 FQGTGA. CDR3 sequence reads: CASSLDRVIYLDEQFF. The CDR3 region has the DNA TGTGCCAGCAGCTTAGACAGGGTAATCTATCTCGATGAGCAGTTCTTC.

The J gene is TRBJ1-2, the V gene TRBV19; D is perhaps TRBD1 (6 bases). The ends were cut back, 7 bases at V and 3 bases at J, with 27 bases in the middle. The germline V gene encodes CDR1 LNHDA and CDR2 SQIVND (reference sequence). CDR3 length equals 18 residues. The CDR3 DNA sequence: TGTGCCAGTAAAGAAGGTGGCCAGGGGCAGGGAAATGACTATGGCTACACCTTC. As protein: CASKEGGQGQGNDYGYTF.

This chain joins TRBV7-9 and TRBJ1-2; D is possibly TRBD1 (5 bases). Trimming cost V 1 base and J 4 bases, with 7 bases left between them. The CDR3 covers 13 residues. CDR1 is SEHNR and CDR2 is FQNEAQ in the germline V gene (reference sequence). In DNA form, the CDR3 reads TGTGCCAGCAGCTTAGACGGGGGCTATGGCTACACCTTC. It encodes CASSLDGGYGYTF.

The chain uses TRBV18 and TRBJ1-4, with 7 nucleotides matching TRBD1. Germline values: CDR1 KGHSH, CDR2 LQKENI. CDR3 length: 16 amino acids. J lost 7 bases, V lost 3 bases, and 11 bases had no gene match. The chain's CDR3 is CASSPATGVGGEKLFF. For the CDR3, the DNA is TGTGCCAGCTCACCCGCCACAGGGGTCGGGGGTGAAAAACTGTTTTTT. The variable domain in full, with the rest retrieved from reference TRBV18 and TRBJ1-4, is NAGVMQNPRHLVRRRGQEARLRCSPMKGHSHVYWYRQLPEEGLKFMVYLQKENIIDESGMPKERFSAEFPKEGPSILRIQQVVRGDSAAYFCASSPATGVGGEKLFFGSGTQLSVL.

The CDR3 is CASRAGVEQFF. Written as DNA, the CDR3 is TGTGCCAGTAGGGCGGGAGTGGAGCAGTTCTTC. The chain uses TRBV19 and TRBJ2-1; 7 nucleotides align to TRBD2. Germline assignment: CDR1 LNHDA and CDR2 SQIVND (reference sequence). This CDR3 spans 11 amino acids. The J segment lost 10 bases and the V segment lost 6 bases, leaving 3 bases of the junction unmatched.

V is TRBV24-1 and J is TRBJ2-3; D gene uncertain. Between the trimmed V and J ends, which lost 0 bases and 11 bases, there was a span of 17 bases. This CDR3 contains 15 residues. Looked up from germline, CDR1 is KGHDR and CDR2 is SFDVKD. CDR3 region: CATSDLELHRYRQYF. CDR3 bases: TGTGCCACCAGTGATTTGGAGTTACACAGATATAGGCAGTATTTT.

The chain recombines TRBV4-1 with TRBJ1-3; a possible D gene is TRBD1 (5 bases). Germline assignment: CDR1 MGHRA and CDR2 YSYEKL. The CDR3 spans 16 residues. Trimming took off 0 bases at V and 8 bases at J, with 17 bases between the two ends. CDR3 loop: CASSQDPPGGGDTIYF. The CDR3 DNA sequence: TGCGCCAGCAGCCAAGATCCGCCGGGGGGGGGAGACACCATATATTTT.

The rearrangement links TRBV19 to TRBJ1-2; D unclear. From germline, CDR1 is LNHDA and CDR2 SQIVND (reference sequence). This CDR3 region has 14 residues. The V end lost 5 bases, the J end lost 6 bases, and 16 bases lay between the germline ends. CDR3: CASSALKPTNGYTF. DNA for the CDR3: TGTGCCAGTAGTGCCCTCAAGCCCACGAATGGCTACACCTTC.

This clone has only one observation. This chain joins TRBV5-1 and TRBJ1-1, with D unresolved. Trimming shortened V by 0 bases and J by 0 bases, and 3 bases separated the two germline ends. The CDR3 is made up of 13 amino acids. CDR1 and CDR2 (germline): SGHRS, YFSETQ. CDR3 region: CASSLGLNTEAFF. The DNA of the CDR3 is TGCGCCAGCAGCTTGGGGCTGAACACTGAAGCTTTCTTT.

This chain connects TRBV29-1 to TRBJ2-2; no firm D call. V was clipped by 4 bases and J by 3 bases, with 9 bases between them. The CDR3 sequence is 13 residues long. The germline V gene encodes CDR1 SQVTM and CDR2 ANQGSEA. CDR3 sequence reads: CSVVAAYTGELFF. The CDR3 DNA reads as TGCAGCGTTGTAGCTGCCTACACCGGGGAGCTGTTTTTT.

The gene calls are TRBV3-1 (or the pseudogene TRBV3-2) and TRBJ2-5, with a weak D call TRBD2 (5 bases). CDR1 and CDR2 from the germline V gene are LGHDT and YNNKEL (reference sequence). Trimming removed 0 bases from V and 5 bases from J, with 10 bases in between. There are 14 residues in the CDR3. The CDR3 spells CASSQDTGWETQYF. CDR3 sequence (DNA): TGTGCCAGCAGCCAAGATACGGGGTGGGAGACCCAGTACTTC.

V and J are TRBV14 and TRBJ2-2; 9 nucleotides align to TRBD1. Germline trimming cut 1 base from V and 5 bases from J; bases unmatched to any gene: 5. The length of the CDR3 is 16 residues. Germline loops: CDR1 SGHDN, CDR2 FVKESK. The CDR3 DNA sequence: TGTGCCAGCAGCCAAGGGGCGACAGGGGGGACCGGGGAGCTGTTTTTT. Protein product: CASSQGATGGTGELFF.

The chain has TRBV21-1 and TRBJ1-5; the table's D gene call, TRBD1, was not cross checked with the DNA. TRBV21-1 is recorded as a pseudogene. CDR3 length: 16 residues. CDR3 residues: CASSKVGVLPNQPQHF. In DNA form, the CDR3 reads TGTGCCAGCAGCAAAGTGGGCGTCCTACCGAATCAGCCCCAGCATTTT.

V usage is TRBV27 and J usage is TRBJ1-5; no firm D call. The CDR3 extends over 13 amino acids. V was trimmed by 3 bases and J by 5 bases, leaving 8 bases between them. Germline V gene sequence: CDR1 MNHEY, CDR2 SMNVEV (reference sequence). In nucleotides, the CDR3 is TGTGCCAGCAGTTTTCGGGAAGATCAGCCCCAGCATTTT. This codes for CASSFREDQPQHF.

The chain employs TRBV24-1 and TRBJ1-6, with 7 bases fitting TRBD1. Germline CDR1 reads KGHDR; CDR2 reads SFDVKD. V gave up 3 bases and J gave up 7 bases; unmatched junction bases: 2. This CDR3 is built from 14 residues. The CDR3 sequence is CATSDGTENSPLHF. CDR3 DNA: TGTGCCACCAGTGATGGGACAGAGAATTCACCCCTCCACTTT.

The chain links TRBV7-3 to TRBJ1-1, with D unresolved. Trimming cost V 1 base and J 7 bases, with 10 bases left between them. This CDR3 region has 13 residues. The V gene's germline CDR1 is SGHTA and CDR2 FQGTGA. The CDR3 nucleotides are TGTGCCAGCAGCTTAATTGGCAGTGATGAAGCTTTCTTT. Encoded protein: CASSLIGSDEAFF. The full variable domain, with the rest looked up from reference TRBV7-3 and TRBJ1-1, is GAGVSQTPSNKVTEKGKYVELRCDPISGHTALYWYRQSLGQGPEFLIYFQGTGAADDSGLPNDRFFAVRPEGSVSTLKIQRTERGDSAVYLCASSLIGSDEAFFGQGTRLTVV.